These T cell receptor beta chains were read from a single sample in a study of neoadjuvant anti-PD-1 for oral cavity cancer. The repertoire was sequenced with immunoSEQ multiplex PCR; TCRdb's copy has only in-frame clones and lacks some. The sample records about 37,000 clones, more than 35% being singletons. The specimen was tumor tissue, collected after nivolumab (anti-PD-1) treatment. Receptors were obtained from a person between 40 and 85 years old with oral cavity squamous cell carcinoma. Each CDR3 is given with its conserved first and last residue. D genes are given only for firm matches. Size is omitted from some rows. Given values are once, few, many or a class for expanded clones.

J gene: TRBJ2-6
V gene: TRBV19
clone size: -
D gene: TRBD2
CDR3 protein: CASSELAGGISGANVLTF
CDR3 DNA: TGTGCCAGTAGCGAACTAGCGGGGGGTATTTCTGGGGCCAACGTCCTGACTTTC

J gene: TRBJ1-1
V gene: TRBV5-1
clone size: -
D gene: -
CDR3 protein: CASSLNSPANTEAFF
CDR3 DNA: TGCGCCAGCAGCTTGAACTCGCCAGCGAACACTGAAGCTTTCTTT

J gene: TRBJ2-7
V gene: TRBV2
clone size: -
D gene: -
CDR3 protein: CASSEHSPTYEQYF
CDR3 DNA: TGTGCCAGCAGTGAACACAGCCCAACCTACGAGCAGTACTTC

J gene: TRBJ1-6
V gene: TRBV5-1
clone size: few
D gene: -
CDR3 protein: CASSLENSPLHF
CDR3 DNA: TGCGCCAGCAGCTTGGAGAATTCACCCCTCCACTTT

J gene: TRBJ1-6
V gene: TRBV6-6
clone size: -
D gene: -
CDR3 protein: CASSPDIPLHF
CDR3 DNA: TGTGCCAGCAGCCCAGATATTCCCCTCCACTTT

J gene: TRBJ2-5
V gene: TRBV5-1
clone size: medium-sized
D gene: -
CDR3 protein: CASSLVSEGLFWGETQYF
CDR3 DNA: TGCGCCAGCAGCTTGGTTAGCGAGGGGCTGTTCTGGGGCGAGACCCAGTACTTC

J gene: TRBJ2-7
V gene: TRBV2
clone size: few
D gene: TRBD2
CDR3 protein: CASLGGLGYEQYF
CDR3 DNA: TGTGCCAGCCTAGGAGGACTAGGGTACGAGCAGTACTTC

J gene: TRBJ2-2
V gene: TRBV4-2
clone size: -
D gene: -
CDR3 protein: CASSQEGWGGANTGELFF
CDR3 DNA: TGTGCCAGCAGCCAAGAGGGGTGGGGCGGAGCGAACACCGGGGAGCTGTTTTTT

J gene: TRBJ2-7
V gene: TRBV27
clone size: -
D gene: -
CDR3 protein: CASSLYGGAMEQYF
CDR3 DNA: TGTGCCAGCAGTTTATACGGGGGCGCGATGGAGCAGTACTTC

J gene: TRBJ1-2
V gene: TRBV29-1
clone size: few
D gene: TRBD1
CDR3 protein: CSARPDREPGYTF
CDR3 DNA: TGCAGCGCTCGCCCGGACAGGGAACCTGGCTACACCTTC

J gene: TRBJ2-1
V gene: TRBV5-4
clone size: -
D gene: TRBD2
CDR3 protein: CASVLAGALGEQFF
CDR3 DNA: TGTGCCAGCGTCTTAGCGGGAGCTTTAGGTGAGCAGTTCTTC

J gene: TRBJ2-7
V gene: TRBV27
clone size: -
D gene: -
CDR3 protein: CASSIQYEQYF
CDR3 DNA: TGTGCCAGCAGTATACAGTACGAGCAGTACTTC

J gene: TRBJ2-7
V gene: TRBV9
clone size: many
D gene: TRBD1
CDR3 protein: CASSPTDRALSYEQYF
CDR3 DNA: TGTGCCAGCAGCCCCACTGACAGGGCTCTCTCCTACGAGCAGTACTTC

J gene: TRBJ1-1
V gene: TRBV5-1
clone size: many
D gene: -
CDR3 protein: CASSFAGNPTEAFF
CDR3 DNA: TGCGCCAGCAGCTTTGCAGGGAATCCGACTGAAGCTTTCTTT

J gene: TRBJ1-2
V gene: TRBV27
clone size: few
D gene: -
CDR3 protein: CASSPGQFYGYTF
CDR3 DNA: TGTGCCAGCAGTCCCGGACAGTTCTATGGCTACACCTTC

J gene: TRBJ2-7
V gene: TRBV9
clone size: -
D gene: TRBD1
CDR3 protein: CASSVTGTGDYEQYF
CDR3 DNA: TGTGCCAGCAGCGTCACCGGGACAGGGGACTACGAGCAGTACTTC

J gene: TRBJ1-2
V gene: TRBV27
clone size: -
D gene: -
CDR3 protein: CASYRAGGWSYTF
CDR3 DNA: TGTGCCAGCTACAGGGCAGGCGGTTGGAGCTACACCTTC

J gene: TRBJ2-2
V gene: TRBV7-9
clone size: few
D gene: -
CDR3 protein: CASSLGQNTGELFF
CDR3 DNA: TGTGCCAGCAGCTTAGGCCAGAACACCGGGGAGCTGTTTTTT

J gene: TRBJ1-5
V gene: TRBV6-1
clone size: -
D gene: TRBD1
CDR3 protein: CASSAGQGGQPQHF
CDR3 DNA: TGTGCCAGCAGTGCGGGACAGGGGGGTCAGCCCCAGCATTTT

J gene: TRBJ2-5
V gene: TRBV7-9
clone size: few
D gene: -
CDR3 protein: CASSLEGGQQETQYF
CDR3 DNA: TGTGCCAGCAGCCTAGAAGGAGGACAGCAAGAGACCCAGTACTTC

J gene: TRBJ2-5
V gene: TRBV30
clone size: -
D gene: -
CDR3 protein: CAWEGARGETQYF
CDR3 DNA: TGTGCCTGGGAGGGGGCGCGGGGAGAGACCCAGTACTTC

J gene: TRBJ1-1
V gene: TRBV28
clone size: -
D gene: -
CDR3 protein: CASSWWTTYEAFF
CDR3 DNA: TGTGCCAGCAGTTGGTGGACAACCTATGAAGCTTTCTTT

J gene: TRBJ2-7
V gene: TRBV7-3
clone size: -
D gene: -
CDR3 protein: CASSLRPGEQYF
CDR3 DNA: TGTGCCAGCAGCTTACGTCCGGGTGAGCAGTACTTC

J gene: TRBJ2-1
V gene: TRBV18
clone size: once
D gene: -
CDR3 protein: CASSPPGLLSDEQFF
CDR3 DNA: TGTGCCAGCTCACCCCCGGGACTTTTGTCGGATGAGCAGTTCTTC

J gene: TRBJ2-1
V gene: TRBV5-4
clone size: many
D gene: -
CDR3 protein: CASSFDNEQFF
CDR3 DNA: TGTGCCAGCAGCTTCGACAATGAGCAGTTCTTC

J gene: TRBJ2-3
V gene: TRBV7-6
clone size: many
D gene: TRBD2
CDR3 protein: CASSSSVLAGYTDTQYF
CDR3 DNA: TGTGCCAGCAGCTCGTCCGTGCTAGCGGGATACACAGATACGCAGTATTTT

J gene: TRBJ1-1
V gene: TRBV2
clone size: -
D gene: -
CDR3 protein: CASSTGRVNTEAFF
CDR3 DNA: TGTGCCAGCAGTACAGGGCGCGTTAACACTGAAGCTTTCTTT

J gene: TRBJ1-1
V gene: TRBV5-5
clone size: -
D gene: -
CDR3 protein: CASSFTEGTEAFF
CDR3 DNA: TGTGCCAGCAGCTTTACAGAGGGCACTGAAGCTTTCTTT

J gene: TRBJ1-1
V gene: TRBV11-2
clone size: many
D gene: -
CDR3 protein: CASSPGGENTEAFF
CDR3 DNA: TGTGCCAGCAGCCCCGGGGGAGAAAACACTGAAGCTTTCTTT

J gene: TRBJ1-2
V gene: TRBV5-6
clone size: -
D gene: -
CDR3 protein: CASSRPGSGDYGYTF
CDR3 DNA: TGTGCCAGCAGCCGCCCGGGCTCGGGGGACTATGGCTACACCTTC

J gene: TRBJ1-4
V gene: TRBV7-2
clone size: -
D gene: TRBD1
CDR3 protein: CASSPWGTGNEKLFF
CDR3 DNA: TGTGCCAGCAGCCCCTGGGGGACAGGGAATGAAAAACTGTTTTTT

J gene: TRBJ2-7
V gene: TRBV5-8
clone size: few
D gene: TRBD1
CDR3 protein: CASSATGTGGFYEQYF
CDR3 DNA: TGTGCCAGCAGCGCAACCGGGACAGGGGGATTTTACGAGCAGTACTTC

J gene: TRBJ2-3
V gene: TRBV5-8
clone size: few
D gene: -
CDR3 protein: CASSFLIDTQYF
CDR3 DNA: TGTGCCAGCAGCTTTTTGATAGATACGCAGTATTTT

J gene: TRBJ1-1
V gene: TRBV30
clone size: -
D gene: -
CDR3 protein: CAWSLEPNTEAFF
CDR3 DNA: TGTGCCTGGAGCCTGGAACCCAACACTGAAGCTTTCTTT

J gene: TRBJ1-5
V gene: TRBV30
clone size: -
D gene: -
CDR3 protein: CAWTQGYGSNQPQHF
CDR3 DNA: TGTGCCTGGACCCAGGGGTACGGGAGCAATCAGCCCCAGCATTTT